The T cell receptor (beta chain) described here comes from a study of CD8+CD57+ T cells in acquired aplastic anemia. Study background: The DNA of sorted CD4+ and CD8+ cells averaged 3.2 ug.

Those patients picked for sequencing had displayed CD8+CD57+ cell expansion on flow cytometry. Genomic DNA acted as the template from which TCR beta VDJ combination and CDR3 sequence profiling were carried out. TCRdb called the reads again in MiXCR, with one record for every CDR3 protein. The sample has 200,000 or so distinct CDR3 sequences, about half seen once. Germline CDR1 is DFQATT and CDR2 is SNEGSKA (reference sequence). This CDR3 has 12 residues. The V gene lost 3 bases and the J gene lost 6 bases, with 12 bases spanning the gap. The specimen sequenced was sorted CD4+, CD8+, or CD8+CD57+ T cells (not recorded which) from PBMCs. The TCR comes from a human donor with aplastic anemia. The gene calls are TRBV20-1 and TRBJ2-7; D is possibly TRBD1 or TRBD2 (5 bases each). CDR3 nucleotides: TGCAGTGCTAGGGGGGACGGGGTCGAGCAGTACTTC. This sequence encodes CSARGDGVEQYF.